Following are 22 T cell receptor beta chains from one sample sequenced in a study of control samples from healthy donors and cancer patients (dated by TCRdb to 2020 to 2022). Library creation used the immunoSEQ multiplex PCR assay. The table was pulled from immuneACCESS by TCRdb, which kept in-frame rearrangements only. Such tables lose some clones; where checked, under half of the loss comes from unresolved V genes, and the rest has no known cause. The sample includes around 51,000 clones, with over 70% observed a single time. In total, the top ten clones hold roughly a tenth of the sample. Sequencing input: blood. The receptors stem from a man between 65 and 85 years old in good health.

The chain is built from TRBV15 and TRBJ2-2; D remains unclear. The germline V gene has CDR1 LNHNV and CDR2 YYDKDF (reference sequence). CDR3 length: 16 amino acids. V was clipped by 3 bases and J by 0 bases, with 11 bases between them. The CDR3 DNA follows: TGTGCCACCAGCAGCCCCGACACTGCGAACACCGGGGAGCTGTTTTTT. Translation: CATSSPDTANTGELFF.

This clone was detected only once. The chain carries TRBV7-3 and TRBJ2-5; the D gene is possibly TRBD1 (5 bases). Trimming pared 0 bases from V and 5 bases from J, leaving 13 bases between. The CDR3 covers 15 residues. Per the germline V gene, CDR1 is SGHTA and CDR2 is FQGTGA. The CDR3 spells CASSLTGARAETQYF. As DNA, the CDR3 is TGTGCCAGCAGCTTAACAGGGGCCAGGGCGGAGACCCAGTACTTC.

This sequence joins TRBV19 and TRBJ1-1; the D gene is possibly TRBD1 (5 bases). The CDR3 has 13 residues. The germline gives CDR1 LNHDA, CDR2 SQIVND (reference sequence). V lost 10 bases, J lost 3 bases, and 15 bases lay in between. CDR3 sequence (DNA): TGTGCCACTTGGGACGGGGGATACACTGAAGCTTTCTTT. Amino acid sequence: CATWDGGYTEAFF.

This clone occurred once. This sequence joins TRBV4-1 and TRBJ1-1; TRBD1 aligns across 9 bases. CDR3 length: 15 residues. The germline gives CDR1 MGHRA, CDR2 YSYEKL. V dropped 3 bases and J dropped 1; count of bases not matched to a gene: 3. In DNA, the CDR3 is TGCGCCAGCAGCCAGGACAGGGGTTGGAACACTGAAGCTTTCTTT. It is translated as CASSQDRGWNTEAFF.

This clone was found once. The chain joins TRBV20-1 to TRBJ2-1, with no clear D. CDR3 length equals 11 residues. Trimming left V 2 bases short and J 3 bases short, with 2 bases between. Germline V gene sequence: CDR1 DFQATT, CDR2 SNEGSKA (reference sequence). CDR3 nucleotides: TGCAGTGCTAGAAACTACAATGAGCAGTTCTTC. Translating it yields CSARNYNEQFF.

This chain connects TRBV7-2 to TRBJ2-1, with 10 bases aligning to TRBD2. With 1 base clipped from V and 15 bases from J, the junction kept 9 bases outside the gene matches. Germline CDR1 reads SGHTA; CDR2 reads FQGNSA. The CDR3 runs to 14 residues. CDR3 DNA sequence: TGTGCCAGCAGCTTAGGGAGCGGGGGGGCCGGTATGTTCTTC. Its translation: CASSLGSGGAGMFF.

The chain joins TRBV28 to TRBJ2-1; 9 bases are shared with TRBD2. The CDR3 is 15 residues long. Germline loops: CDR1 MDHEN, CDR2 SYDVKM. Trimming took 5 bases from V and 6 from J; bases not matched to a gene: 8. The CDR3 DNA reads as TGTGCCAGCAGTACCCCAGGAGCGGGAGGCAATGAGCAGTTCTTC. It encodes CASSTPGAGGNEQFF.

The chain employs TRBV6-5 and TRBJ2-7, with a weak D call TRBD2 (6 bases). CDR1 and CDR2 from the germline V gene are MNHEY and SVGAGI. The CDR3 is 11 residues long. V dropped 6 bases and J dropped 5 bases, with 8 bases sitting between them. The CDR3 here is CASSAGHEQYF. The DNA for the CDR3 is TGTGCCAGCAGCGCGGGGCACGAGCAGTACTTC.

This chain uses TRBV2 with TRBJ1-2; D is unresolved. This CDR3 is 12 amino acids long. The V gene's germline CDR1 is SNHLY and CDR2 FYNNEI. V lost 9 bases and J 5 bases, leaving 13 bases between the germline ends. The DNA for the CDR3 is TGTGCCAGTCTGAAGCCGCGGTATGGCTACACCTTC. Amino acids: CASLKPRYGYTF.

The count of this clone is one. The J gene is TRBJ2-6, the V gene TRBV6-6; D is undetermined. The CDR3 is 13 residues long. The V gene lost 7 bases and the J gene lost 9 bases, with 13 bases spanning the gap. From germline, CDR1 is MNHNY and CDR2 SVGAGI (reference sequence). Written as DNA, the CDR3 is TGTGCCAGCACCCCCTCCCTAAACAACGTCCTGACTTTC. Its translation is CASTPSLNNVLTF.

This chain links TRBV5-8 with TRBJ1-4, with D possibly TRBD1 on 6 matching bases. Germline V gene sequence: CDR1 SGHTS, CDR2 YDEGEE. V was cut by 4 bases and J by 0 bases, with 13 bases left in between. The CDR3 extends over 16 amino acids. The CDR3 sequence: CASSPFRTATNEKLFF. The CDR3 nucleotides read TGTGCCAGCAGCCCATTCCGGACAGCAACTAATGAAAAACTGTTTTTT.

This CDR3 reads CAISEVASASSTDTQYF. Here the CDR3 DNA reads TGTGCCATCAGTGAGGTCGCTAGCGCTTCTAGCACAGATACGCAGTATTTT. V and J are TRBV10-3 and TRBJ2-3; D is perhaps TRBD2 (6 bases). V lost 2 bases, J lost 0 bases, and 15 bases lay in between. Germline CDR1 ENHRY, CDR2 SYGVKD. The CDR3 runs 17 residues.

The chain joins TRBV27 to TRBJ1-2; D is unresolved. Germline lookup yields CDR1 MNHEY and CDR2 SMNVEV (reference sequence). This CDR3 region has 17 residues. Trimming cost V 0 bases and J 3 bases, with 17 bases left between them. DNA for the CDR3: TGTGCCAGCAGTTTATCCTACTGGGAGACCCGAGACTATGGCTACACCTTC. Its protein is CASSLSYWETRDYGYTF.

This sequence joins TRBV3-1 (or the pseudogene TRBV3-2) and TRBJ2-4, with a weak D call TRBD2 (6 bases). The V end lost 4 bases, the J end lost 8 bases, and 15 bases lay between the germline ends. CDR1 and CDR2 from the germline V gene are LGHDT and YNNKEL (reference sequence). The CDR3 consists of 14 residues. In DNA, the CDR3 is TGTGCCAGCAGCCCTACGGCCAGGAGGGACATTCAGTACTTC. Its translation is CASSPTARRDIQYF.

CDR3 in DNA: TGCAGCGTCGTAAGCGCCTATAATTCACCCCTCCACTTT. Its protein is CSVVSAYNSPLHF. V usage is TRBV29-1 and J usage is TRBJ1-6; the D is unclear. The V end lost 6 bases, the J end lost 2 bases, and 8 bases lay between the germline ends. Germline V gene lookup returns CDR1 SQVTM and CDR2 ANQGSEA. The CDR3 is 13 amino acids.

The CDR3 region is CASSSRGFVFRGQPQHF. The DNA for the CDR3 is TGTGCCAGCAGCTCTCGGGGTTTCGTGTTTAGAGGCCAGCCCCAGCATTTT. The chain combines TRBV11-3 with TRBJ1-5; D is ambiguous. CDR3 length: 17 amino acids. V was clipped by 4 bases and J by 7 bases, with 23 bases between them. Germline CDR1 SGHNT, CDR2 YENEEA.

The gene calls are TRBV12-3 or TRBV12-4 and TRBJ2-5; 7 positions match TRBD1. J was trimmed by 7 bases and V by 3 bases; bases with no gene match: 5. The CDR3 runs to 13 residues. CDR3 nucleotides: TGTGCCAGCAGTTTCCGACAGGGATGGACCCAGTACTTC. This codes for CASSFRQGWTQYF.

V and J are TRBV7-2 and TRBJ2-7, with D possibly being TRBD1 or TRBD2 (5 bases each). The CDR3 is 15 amino acids. V lost 2 bases, J lost 7 bases, and 18 bases lay in between. CDR1 and CDR2 (germline): SGHTA, FQGNSA. Here the CDR3 reads CASSLTPGPQGEQYF. In DNA, the CDR3 is TGTGCCAGCAGCTTAACTCCGGGACCCCAAGGAGAGCAGTACTTC. The entire variable domain, with the rest obtained from reference TRBV7-2 and TRBJ2-7, is as follows: GAGVSQSPSNKVTEKGKDVELRCDPISGHTALYWYRQSLGQGLEFLIYFQGNSAPDKSGLPSDRFSAERTGGSVSTLTIQRTQQEDSAVYLCASSLTPGPQGEQYFGPGTRLTVT.

The chain joins TRBV5-6 to TRBJ2-7; D is possibly TRBD2 (7 bases). Germline-derived CDR1 and CDR2 are SGHDT and YYEEEE. CDR3 length: 12 amino acids. V was trimmed by 6 bases and J by 4 bases, leaving 11 bases between them. For the CDR3, the DNA is TGTGCCAGCACCAAGGGGGGGTACGAGCAGTACTTC. This codes for CASTKGGYEQYF.

Points on this clone: The same CDR3 can be traced to other DNA sequences in this sample. J is TRBJ2-2 and V is TRBV7-3, with D perhaps matching TRBD2 (7 bases). Deletions cut 4 bases from V and 2 bases from J, with 17 bases between. The CDR3 runs to 17 residues. The germline V gene has CDR1 SGHTA and CDR2 FQGTGA. CDR3 nucleotide sequence: TGTGCCAGCAGCTCCGTGGGGGGGCGGTCAAACACCGGGGAGCTGTTTTTT. Amino acids: CASSSVGGRSNTGELFF.

Here the CDR3 DNA reads TGTGCCTGGCGGGATCCCTGGGCGAACACTGAAGCTTTCTTT. It yields the protein CAWRDPWANTEAFF. This chain joins TRBV30 and TRBJ1-1; D gene unclear. The CDR3 is 14 residues long. Deletions cut 5 bases from V and 1 base from J, with 14 bases between. From germline, CDR1 is GTSNPN and CDR2 SVGIG (reference sequence).

The J gene is TRBJ2-7, the V gene TRBV19, with D perhaps matching TRBD1 (5 bases). The CDR3 has 16 residues. Germline-derived CDR1 and CDR2 are LNHDA and SQIVND (reference sequence). Trimming took 4 bases from V and 3 from J, leaving 19 bases between them. The CDR3 DNA reads TGTGCCAGTAGTAATCGAGTGGGCTTACAGGTCTACGAGCAGTACTTC. Residues: CASSNRVGLQVYEQYF. The full variable domain, completed using reference TRBV19 and TRBJ2-7, is DGGITQSPKYLFRKEGQNVTLSCEQNLNHDAMYWYRQDPGQGLRLIYYSQIVNDFQKGDIAEGYSVSREKKESFPLTVTSAQKNPTAFYLCASSNRVGLQVYEQYFGPGTRLTVT.